The 23 T cell receptor beta chains listed next were all sequenced from one sample in a study of relationships among human T cell subsets. Th2 cells were selected with anti-CD294 beads after removing CD4+CD56+ natural killer T cells. From mRNA, alpha and beta CDR3 regions were amplified using semiquantitative ARM-PCR. Exponential amplification used communal superprimers after tagged nested gene-specific primers in ARM-PCR. A single record per CDR3 protein comes from TCRdb applying MiXCR to the multiplex PCR reads. Here the sample spans 3,500 to 5,000 distinct CDR3 sequences, roughly 47% being singletons. The sample comprised CD4+ Th2 cells sorted from blood. The origin of the receptors is a man aged 35 to 55 in good health.

The J gene is TRBJ1-2, the V gene TRBV12-3 or TRBV12-4; TRBD1 might be the D (5 bases). V was trimmed by 3 bases and J by 4 bases, leaving 9 bases between them. This CDR3 region has 13 residues. The CDR3 protein is CASSFAGSYGYTF. The CDR3 DNA reads TGTGCCAGCAGTTTTGCAGGGAGCTATGGCTACACCTTC.

The chain combines TRBV7-9 with TRBJ2-7, with D perhaps TRBD1 or TRBD2 (6 bases each). The CDR3 contains 13 residues. V was cut by 5 bases and J by 6 bases, with 14 bases left in between. In germline, CDR1 is SEHNR, CDR2 FQNEAQ (reference sequence). The CDR3 region is CASSRGQSGEQYF. The CDR3 DNA is TGTGCCAGCAGCCGGGGGCAGTCTGGCGAGCAGTACTTC. The whole variable domain, filled in from reference TRBV7-9 and TRBJ2-7, reads DTGVSQNPRHKITKRGQNVTFRCDPISEHNRLYWYRQTLGQGPEFLTYFQNEAQLEKSRLLSDRFSAERPKGSFSTLEIQRTEQGDSAMYLCASSRGQSGEQYFGPGTRLTVT.

This clonotype was counted between two and nine times. The rearrangement links TRBV27 to TRBJ2-2; 9 nucleotides agree with TRBD1. Looked up from germline, CDR1 is MNHEY and CDR2 is SMNVEV (reference sequence). This CDR3 spans 14 amino acids. V was pared by 6 bases and J by 8 bases, with 7 bases of the junction left unmatched. The CDR3 DNA sequence: TGTGCCAGCAGAGTGACAGGGGGTAATGGGGAGCTGTTTTTT. It encodes CASRVTGGNGELFF.

The chain links TRBV19 to TRBJ2-1; D is possibly TRBD1 or TRBD2 (6 bases each). CDR3 length: 14 amino acids. V lost 6 bases and J lost 3, with 12 bases in between. Germline CDR1 LNHDA, CDR2 SQIVND (reference sequence). The CDR3 loop is CASRRGVYYNEQFF. CDR3 DNA: TGTGCCAGTAGGAGGGGGGTCTACTACAATGAGCAGTTCTTC.

V gene TRBV4-1 combines with J gene TRBJ2-3; D gene unclear. Per the germline V gene, CDR1 is MGHRA and CDR2 is YSYEKL. V dropped 0 bases and J dropped 2 bases, with 12 bases sitting between them. The CDR3 consists of 16 residues. DNA for the CDR3: TGCGCCAGCAGCCAAGATCATAGAAGAAACACAGATACGCAGTATTTT. Its translation is CASSQDHRRNTDTQYF.

This clonotype was seen a few times. The rearrangement uses TRBV7-9 and TRBJ2-7, with 8 positions matching TRBD1. V trimming: 4 bases; J trimming: 6 bases; junction bases outside the gene matches: 2. The CDR3 is 12 amino acids. Per the germline V gene, CDR1 is SEHNR and CDR2 is FQNEAQ (reference sequence). CDR3 in amino acids: CASSYTGGEQYF. Here the CDR3 DNA reads TGTGCCAGCAGCTATACAGGGGGCGAGCAGTACTTC.

This clonotype was seen a few times. The rearrangement links TRBV2 to TRBJ2-7; no firm D call. V was pared by 7 bases and J by 3 bases, with 13 bases between. Germline V gives CDR1 SNHLY, CDR2 FYNNEI. This CDR3 contains 13 residues. CDR3 residues: CASNLPFIYEQYF. CDR3 bases: TGTGCCAGCAACCTCCCCTTCATCTACGAGCAGTACTTC.

This sequence joins TRBV20-1 and TRBJ1-2, with no clear D. CDR3 length: 12 amino acids. Trimming removed 6 bases from V and 6 bases from J, with 14 bases in between. Germline CDR1 reads DFQATT; CDR2 reads SNEGSKA (reference sequence). CDR3 protein: CSAPLRADGYTF. Written as DNA, the CDR3 is TGCAGTGCCCCCCTGAGGGCAGATGGCTACACCTTC.

This clonotype was picked up a small number of times. CDR3 nucleotides: TGCGCCGGGATGTCCGGGACAGGGCATAACACTGAAGCTTTCTTT. This encodes CAGMSGTGHNTEAFF. The chain links TRBV10-2 to TRBJ1-1; the match to TRBD1 covers 9 bases. Trimming at V came to 11 bases and at J to 2 bases, leaving 12 bases not matched to a gene. The CDR3 spans 15 residues. Germline CDR1 is WSHSY and CDR2 is SAAADI.

The CDR3 here is CASSYIGTGPSEQYF. The CDR3 DNA reads TGTGCCAGCAGTTATATCGGGACAGGGCCCTCCGAGCAGTACTTC. The rearrangement uses TRBV11-2 and TRBJ2-7; 9 nucleotides align to TRBD1. V trimming: 6 bases; J trimming: 6 bases; junction bases outside the gene matches: 12. CDR1 and CDR2 from the germline V gene are SGHAT and FQNNGV. The length of the CDR3 is 15 residues.

The chain joins TRBV11-2 to TRBJ2-1, with TRBD2 matching over 10 bases. The CDR3 runs 15 residues. CDR1 SGHAT and CDR2 FQNNGV come from the germline V gene. V lost 2 bases to trimming and J lost 4 bases; unmatched junction nucleotides: 2. The CDR3 DNA follows: TGTGCCAGCAGCTTAAGGACTAGCGGATACAATGAGCAGTTCTTC. Amino acid sequence: CASSLRTSGYNEQFF.

The chain uses TRBV11-2 and TRBJ2-6; D is uncertain. Germline CDR1 reads SGHAT; CDR2 reads FQNNGV. Trimming stripped 5 bases from V and 4 bases from J, with 9 bases between. This CDR3 is built from 14 residues. Here the CDR3 reads CASSRHSGANVLTF. CDR3 DNA sequence: TGTGCCAGCAGCCGTCACTCGGGGGCCAACGTCCTGACTTTC.

The chain joins TRBV20-1 to TRBJ2-7, with 10 bases identical to TRBD1. The V gene's germline CDR1 is DFQATT and CDR2 SNEGSKA (reference sequence). The V gene end was trimmed by 5 bases and the J gene end by 0 bases; junction bases not matched to a gene: 4. CDR3 length equals 14 residues. The CDR3 protein is CSAEGQGSSYEQYF. The DNA of the CDR3 is TGCAGTGCTGAGGGACAGGGGAGCTCCTACGAGCAGTACTTC.

The chain combines TRBV11-2 with TRBJ2-1; TRBD2 matches at 13 bases. CDR1 is SGHAT, CDR2 FQNNGV, per germline. V was clipped by 3 bases and J by 9 bases; unmatched bases: 5. This CDR3 has 15 amino acids. CDR3 sequence reads: CASSFGTSGTGEQFF. The DNA of the CDR3 is TGTGCCAGCAGCTTCGGGACTAGCGGGACAGGTGAGCAGTTCTTC.

The genes are TRBV20-1 and TRBJ2-1, with TRBD1 as a possible D gene (5 bases). V lost 4 bases and J 2 bases, leaving 12 bases between the germline ends. The CDR3 runs to 14 residues. Germline V CDR1 and CDR2: DFQATT, SNEGSKA (reference sequence). As DNA, the CDR3 is TGCAGTGCTACCCCGGACATGACCTACAATGAGCAGTTCTTC. It codes for CSATPDMTYNEQFF.

The chain links TRBV4-1 to TRBJ2-1; TRBD2 matches at 11 bases. The V and J ends lost 2 bases and 10 bases, in that order; junction bases with no gene match: 7. The germline V gene has CDR1 MGHRA and CDR2 YSYEKL. The length of the CDR3 is 15 residues. The CDR3 DNA is TGCGCCAGCAGCCAAAATAGCGGGAGGGCCAGAGAGCAGTTCTTC. Translating it yields CASSQNSGRAREQFF.

The chain combines TRBV15 with TRBJ2-7; 10 nucleotides match TRBD2. The germline V gene has CDR1 LNHNV and CDR2 YYDKDF (reference sequence). Losses at the gene ends were 0 bases for V and 0 bases for J; bases not matched to a gene: 2. The CDR3 runs 16 residues. Here the CDR3 reads CATSRDLAGDSYEQYF. The CDR3 DNA reads as TGTGCCACCAGCAGAGATCTAGCGGGGGACTCCTACGAGCAGTACTTC.

This rearrangement joins TRBV20-1 to TRBJ2-1; D unclear. Trimming left V 0 bases short and J 10 bases short, with 10 bases between. This CDR3 has 12 residues. Germline V gene sequence: CDR1 DFQATT, CDR2 SNEGSKA (reference sequence). The CDR3 nucleotides read TGCAGTGCTAGAGATACCCTGGGAGAGCAGTTCTTC. This translates into CSARDTLGEQFF.

This clonotype was observed a few times. This chain uses TRBV20-1 with TRBJ1-3; perhaps TRBD1 as D (6 bases). CDR3 size: 14 residues. The germline V gene has CDR1 DFQATT and CDR2 SNEGSKA (reference sequence). The ends were cut back, 6 bases at V and 0 bases at J, with 12 bases in the middle. This chain's CDR3 is CSALDRGSGNTIYF. As DNA, the CDR3 is TGCAGTGCATTGGACAGAGGCTCTGGAAACACCATATATTTT.

V gene TRBV11-2 combines with J gene TRBJ2-3; D ambiguous. Germline-derived CDR1 and CDR2 are SGHAT and FQNNGV. Trimming removed 8 bases at V and 1 base at J, with 10 bases between. This CDR3 has 13 residues. The CDR3 nucleotides read TGTGCCAGCGGGCCGATCCGCACAGATACGCAGTATTTT. This translates into CASGPIRTDTQYF.

The chain combines TRBV19 with TRBJ1-2; D not resolved. The germline V and J ends were trimmed by 5 bases and 8 bases, with 18 bases remaining between them. The CDR3 is made up of 14 amino acids. The germline V gene encodes CDR1 LNHDA and CDR2 SQIVND (reference sequence). CDR3 sequence reads: CASSVLRPPGGYTF. The DNA for the CDR3 is TGTGCCAGTAGTGTACTCCGGCCCCCCGGCGGCTACACCTTC. Using reference TRBV19 and TRBJ1-2 for the parts outside the CDR3, the full variable domain is DGGITQSPKYLFRKEGQNVTLSCEQNLNHDAMYWYRQDPGQGLRLIYYSQIVNDFQKGDIAEGYSVSREKKESFPLTVTSAQKNPTAFYLCASSVLRPPGGYTFGSGTRLTVV.

The chain joins TRBV19 to TRBJ1-5, with TRBD1 matching 10 bases. V lost 7 bases to trimming and J lost 2 bases; unmatched junction nucleotides: 11. The CDR3 extends over 17 amino acids. Per the germline V gene, CDR1 is LNHDA and CDR2 is SQIVND (reference sequence). CDR3 nucleotides: TGTGCCAGTACAGGGAGGGACAGGGGACGGGGCAATCAGCCCCAGCATTTT. Translation gives CASTGRDRGRGNQPQHF.

The chain has TRBV4-1 and TRBJ2-1; 7 bases line up with TRBD1. After removal of 4 bases from V and 3 bases from J, the junction contained 6 bases not matched to a gene. The CDR3 spans 15 residues. The germline V gene encodes CDR1 MGHRA and CDR2 YSYEKL. CDR3 coding DNA: TGCGCCAGCAGCCCACGCAGGGGGAACTACAATGAGCAGTTCTTC. It encodes CASSPRRGNYNEQFF.